This T cell receptor (beta chain) was obtained from a study of blood T cells in healthy people across ages. Overall study findings and caveats: Per million T cells, TCR beta diversity dropped about linearly as age rose. Higher diversity and more naive CD4+ cells were features of long-lived donors, compared to aged donors.

The second PCR ran about 6 to 12 cycles with a sample-barcoded 5' primer and J-beta primers. Via MiXCR, TCRdb re-called the 5' RACE reads, giving one row per CDR3 protein. The sample has about 690,000 distinct CDR3 sequences; about 43% are singletons. To note about this clonotype: Its antigen is not identified.

This clonotype was obtained from an elderly man in good health. Sequencing was carried out using blood.

CDR3 region: CASRDPGQRETQYF. Here the CDR3 DNA reads TGTGCCAGCAGAGACCCGGGACAGAGGGAGACCCAGTACTTC. The gene calls are TRBV6-2 or TRBV6-3 and TRBJ2-5; 7 nucleotides align to TRBD1. Germline V lookup: CDR1 MNHEY, CDR2 SVGEGT. CDR3 length: 14 amino acids. V trimming: 6 bases; J trimming: 5 bases; junction bases outside the gene matches: 9.